This TCR beta chain was captured in a study of blood T cell repertoires in COVID-19. TCRdb's table, derived via immunoSEQ multiplex PCR, lists solely in-frame clones and lacks some. Here the sample spans approximately 150,000 clones, approximately 83% being singletons. The CDR3 length is 11 residues. Trimming removed 6 bases at V and 4 bases at J, with 6 bases between. The germline V gene encodes CDR1 MNHNY and CDR2 SVGAGI (reference sequence). V is TRBV6-6 and J is TRBJ1-1; D is unclear. This clonotype was sampled from a woman aged 80 or older with acute or convalescent COVID-19. Sequenced input: peripheral blood. The DNA for the CDR3 is TGTGCCAGCAGCGGTCCCACTGAAGCTTTCTTT. It yields the protein CASSGPTEAFF.